Below are 26 T cell receptor beta chains sequenced from a single sample in a study of blood T cell repertoires in COVID-19 (dated by TCRdb to about 2020). The library was made by the immunoSEQ multiplex PCR assay. TCRdb limited this immuneACCESS table to in-frame rearrangements with V and J called. A share of clones is missing; checked studies link under half to unresolved V genes, and the rest is unexplained. For this sample there are some 290,000 clones; roughly 86% appear just once. Around 3.6% of the sample lies in the top ten. Sequencing was done on a sample of peripheral blood. The receptors stem from a man aged 18 to 29 with active or convalescent COVID-19.

The genes are TRBV6-5 and TRBJ2-1, with 8 bases fitting TRBD2. The CDR3 has 13 amino acids. Germline V gene data show CDR1 as MNHEY and CDR2 as SVGAGI. The trim removed 6 bases at V and 4 bases at J, leaving 2 bases unmatched. CDR3 coding DNA: TGTGCCAGCAGGATAGCGGGGTACAATGAGCAGTTCTTC. Its protein is CASRIAGYNEQFF.

This sequence joins TRBV4-1 and TRBJ2-1, with a tentative D call TRBD2 (5 bases). V lost 4 bases and J lost 5, with 12 bases in between. Germline values: CDR1 MGHRA, CDR2 YSYEKL. The CDR3 extends over 14 amino acids. The CDR3 nucleotides read TGCGCCAGCAGCCGAGGGATCAAAGACAATGAGCAGTTCTTC. As protein: CASSRGIKDNEQFF.

This sequence joins TRBV13 and TRBJ1-2, with D perhaps matching TRBD1 (6 bases). The CDR3 extends over 16 amino acids. V was trimmed by 4 bases and J by 2 bases, leaving 17 bases between them. Germline values: CDR1 PRHDT, CDR2 FYEKMQ (reference sequence). The CDR3 reads CASSSRQEEVNYGYTF. For the CDR3, the DNA is TGTGCCAGCAGCTCGAGACAGGAGGAGGTAAACTATGGCTACACCTTC.

The V and J genes are TRBV5-6 and TRBJ1-6; D is perhaps TRBD1 (5 bases). The CDR3 is 15 residues long. The ends were cut back, 0 bases at V and 8 bases at J, with 12 bases in the middle. From germline, CDR1 is SGHDT and CDR2 YYEEEE. In nucleotides, the CDR3 is TGTGCCAGCAGCTTGGTGGACAAGGGGCATTCACCCCTCCACTTT. It is translated as CASSLVDKGHSPLHF.

The chain couples TRBV6-5 to TRBJ2-3; 7 bases are a match to TRBD2. The J segment lost 2 bases and the V segment lost 3 bases, leaving 8 bases of the junction unmatched. From germline, CDR1 is MNHEY and CDR2 SVGAGI. The CDR3 is 16 amino acids. This chain's CDR3 is CASSYDRAGHTDTQYF. For the CDR3, the DNA is TGTGCCAGCAGTTATGACCGAGCGGGGCACACAGATACGCAGTATTTT.

The chain is built from TRBV6-5 and TRBJ2-7; TRBD2 is a possible D gene (6 bases). This CDR3 region has 14 residues. V was trimmed by 7 bases and J by 2 bases, leaving 15 bases between them. Germline-derived CDR1 and CDR2 are MNHEY and SVGAGI. The CDR3 sequence is CASTKGGATYEQYF. CDR3 bases: TGTGCCAGCACCAAGGGAGGAGCAACCTACGAGCAGTACTTC.

CDR3 amino acids: CASRPQGYSYEQYF. The CDR3 DNA reads as TGTGCCAGCAGACCACAGGGATACTCCTACGAGCAGTACTTC. The chain carries TRBV7-6 and TRBJ2-7, with a weak D call TRBD1 (6 bases). CDR1 and CDR2 (germline): SGHVS, FNYEAQ. The CDR3 runs 14 residues. V was clipped by 6 bases and J by 0 bases, with 12 bases between them.

The gene calls are TRBV30 and TRBJ1-2; TRBD1 aligns across 8 bases. The CDR3 is made up of 14 amino acids. V gave up 0 bases and J gave up 4 bases; unmatched junction bases: 4. Germline loops: CDR1 GTSNPN, CDR2 SVGIG (reference sequence). The CDR3 DNA reads TGTGCCTGGAGTGTAGGGACAGGTATCTATGGCTACACCTTC. Residues: CAWSVGTGIYGYTF.

The V gene is TRBV4-1, the J gene TRBJ1-1; 11 nucleotides align to TRBD1. Trimming removed 3 bases from V and 4 bases from J; junction bases left unmatched: 4. Germline CDR1 and CDR2: MGHRA and YSYEKL. The CDR3 is made up of 15 amino acids. The CDR3: CASSQAGTGGTEAFF. The DNA of the CDR3 is TGCGCCAGCAGCCAGGCCGGGACAGGGGGCACTGAAGCTTTCTTT.

V and J are TRBV5-1 and TRBJ2-7; the match to TRBD2 covers 12 bases. This CDR3 is built from 17 residues. In germline, CDR1 is SGHRS, CDR2 YFSETQ. V trimming: 0 bases; J trimming: 3 bases; junction bases outside the gene matches: 7. For the CDR3, the DNA is TGCGCCAGCAGCTTGGCCCTAGCGGGAGGGCCGGTCTACGAGCAGTACTTC. This encodes CASSLALAGGPVYEQYF.

The rearrangement joins TRBV9 to TRBJ1-2, with a possible D match to TRBD1 (6 bases). The V end was cut by 3 bases, the J end by 3 bases, with 15 bases between. This CDR3 is built from 15 residues. Germline CDR1 is SGDLS and CDR2 is YYNGEE. The CDR3 bases are TGTGCCAGCAGCGCCTCGGGGGGGGCTCACTATGGCTACACCTTC. It encodes CASSASGGAHYGYTF.

This clone has at least ten counts. The chain links TRBV9 to TRBJ2-1; D unclear. Trimming took off 3 bases at V and 6 bases at J, with 7 bases between the two ends. Looked up from germline, CDR1 is SGDLS and CDR2 is YYNGEE. The CDR3 runs 12 residues. The CDR3: CASSASPNEQFF. The CDR3 region has the DNA TGTGCCAGCAGCGCCAGTCCCAATGAGCAGTTCTTC.

This rearrangement joins TRBV4-1 to TRBJ2-3, with a possible D match to TRBD1 (5 bases). This CDR3 contains 15 residues. With 1 base removed from V and 4 bases from J, the gap between germline ends came to 12 bases. The germline CDR1 and CDR2 sequences are MGHRA and YSYEKL. The CDR3 DNA follows: TGCGCCAGCAGCCAAGGGCCAGGGCGTGCAGATACGCAGTATTTT. Protein product: CASSQGPGRADTQYF.

The chain recombines TRBV5-6 with TRBJ2-7; 9 bases agree with TRBD2. Looked up from germline, CDR1 is SGHDT and CDR2 is YYEEEE. V lost 2 bases, J lost 2 bases, and 5 bases stayed unmatched. The CDR3 runs to 15 residues. CDR3 coding DNA: TGTGCCAGCAGCTTAGCGGGAGGAGGACCCTACGAGCAGTACTTC. This sequence encodes CASSLAGGGPYEQYF.

The V and J genes are TRBV6-5 and TRBJ1-1; tentative D call: TRBD1 (6 bases). Trimming removed 5 bases from V and 4 bases from J, with 14 bases in between. The CDR3 extends over 14 amino acids. Germline V gives CDR1 MNHEY, CDR2 SVGAGI. The chain's CDR3 is CASSHGRGGTEAFF. In DNA form, the CDR3 reads TGTGCCAGCAGTCATGGCAGAGGGGGCACTGAAGCTTTCTTT.

The V and J genes are TRBV5-1 and TRBJ2-5; no reliable D call. The ends were cut back, 2 bases at V and 7 bases at J, with 12 bases in the middle. Germline V gives CDR1 SGHRS, CDR2 YFSETQ. This CDR3 comprises 13 residues. This chain's CDR3 is CASSFNEPATQYF. DNA for the CDR3: TGCGCCAGCAGCTTTAACGAGCCTGCGACCCAGTACTTC.

This rearrangement joins TRBV27 to TRBJ2-7; 8 bases map to TRBD2. Losses at the gene ends were 7 bases for V and 6 bases for J; bases not matched to a gene: 11. This CDR3 contains 14 residues. CDR1 MNHEY and CDR2 SMNVEV come from the germline V gene (reference sequence). The CDR3 here is CASTRGGALGEQYF. As DNA, the CDR3 is TGTGCCAGCACCCGGGGGGGGGCTTTAGGCGAGCAGTACTTC.

V is TRBV5-1 and J is TRBJ2-2; the D is unclear. The CDR3 contains 15 residues. CDR1 is SGHRS, CDR2 YFSETQ, per germline. The germline V and J ends were trimmed by 2 bases and 0 bases, with 8 bases remaining between them. CDR3 residues: CASSFGFSNTGELFF. The CDR3 region has the DNA TGCGCCAGCAGCTTTGGCTTCTCGAACACCGGGGAGCTGTTTTTT.

The chain recombines TRBV11-2 with TRBJ2-5; D uncertain. The V end was cut by 0 bases, the J end by 5 bases, with 4 bases between. Looked up from germline, CDR1 is SGHAT and CDR2 is FQNNGV. The CDR3 covers 12 residues. The DNA for the CDR3 is TGTGCCAGCAGCTTAGATCCGGAGACCCAGTACTTC. Protein: CASSLDPETQYF.

V and J are TRBV27 and TRBJ1-1; D ambiguous. Per the germline V gene, CDR1 is MNHEY and CDR2 is SMNVEV (reference sequence). This CDR3 is 15 amino acids long. V lost 1 base and J 5 bases, leaving 14 bases between the germline ends. CDR3 nucleotides: TGTGCCAGCAGTTTATATAGGGAAGGGAGGACTGAAGCTTTCTTT. Residues: CASSLYREGRTEAFF.

The CDR3 DNA is TGTGCCAGCAGCTTGACCGGGACTTTCACCTACGAGCAGTACTTC. Protein: CASSLTGTFTYEQYF. V usage is TRBV5-6 and J usage is TRBJ2-7; TRBD2 might be the D (6 bases). V lost 1 base, J lost 2 bases, and 13 bases lay in between. The length of the CDR3 is 15 residues. Germline-derived CDR1 and CDR2 are SGHDT and YYEEEE.

This clone occurred once. The chain combines TRBV6-5 with TRBJ2-1, with D uncertain. From germline, CDR1 is MNHEY and CDR2 SVGAGI. V lost 4 bases and J 9 bases, leaving 10 bases between the germline ends. The CDR3 runs to 12 residues. CDR3 in amino acids: CASSSRGVEQFF. The CDR3 coding sequence is TGTGCCAGCAGTTCCCGAGGCGTTGAGCAGTTCTTC.

In this sample, this clone turned up once. The rearrangement uses TRBV5-1 and TRBJ1-1; D is perhaps TRBD1 (6 bases). Trimming pared 6 bases from V and 3 bases from J, leaving 12 bases between. The V gene's germline CDR1 is SGHRS and CDR2 YFSETQ. The CDR3 spans 13 residues. CDR3 bases: TGCGCCAGCAACCCACAGGGCGACACTGAAGCTTTCTTT. Its protein product is CASNPQGDTEAFF.

The chain combines TRBV7-9 with TRBJ2-3, with TRBD1 as a possible D gene (5 bases). CDR3 length: 15 residues. The V gene's germline CDR1 is SEHNR and CDR2 FQNEAQ (reference sequence). The V end was cut by 3 bases, the J end by 3 bases, with 13 bases between. The CDR3 DNA is TGTGCCAGCAGCTTTTCAAAGGGGTCTACAGATACGCAGTATTTT. It specifies CASSFSKGSTDTQYF.

The CDR3 protein is CASSPHQGGSYEQYF. The CDR3 coding sequence is TGTGCCAGCAGCCCCCATCAGGGGGGCTCCTACGAGCAGTACTTC. The chain joins TRBV27 to TRBJ2-7, with a possible D match to TRBD1 (7 bases). Trimming removed 6 bases at V and 0 bases at J, with 15 bases between. There are 15 residues in the CDR3. Germline values: CDR1 MNHEY, CDR2 SMNVEV (reference sequence).

In DNA, the CDR3 is TGTGCCAGCAGGAGGGGAGGGGGCTACACCTTC. This sequence encodes CASRRGGGYTF. This chain links TRBV12-3 or TRBV12-4 with TRBJ1-2, with D perhaps matching TRBD1 (5 bases). This CDR3 spans 11 amino acids. V lost 6 bases, J lost 8 bases, and 10 bases lay in between.